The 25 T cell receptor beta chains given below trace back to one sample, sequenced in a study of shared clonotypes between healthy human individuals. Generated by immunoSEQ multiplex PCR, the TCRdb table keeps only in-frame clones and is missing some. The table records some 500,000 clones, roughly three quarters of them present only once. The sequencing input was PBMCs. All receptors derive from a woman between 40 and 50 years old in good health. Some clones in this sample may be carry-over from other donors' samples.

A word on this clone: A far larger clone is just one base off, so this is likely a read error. CDR3 amino acids: CASSEGMNTEAFF. CDR3 in DNA: TGTGCCAGCAGCGAGGGGATGAACACTGAAGCTTTCTTT. The J gene is TRBJ1-1, the V gene TRBV9; TRBD1 might be the D (5 bases). Germline values: CDR1 SGDLS, CDR2 YYNGEE. This CDR3 contains 13 residues. The germline V and J ends were trimmed by 3 bases and 0 bases, with 6 bases remaining between them.

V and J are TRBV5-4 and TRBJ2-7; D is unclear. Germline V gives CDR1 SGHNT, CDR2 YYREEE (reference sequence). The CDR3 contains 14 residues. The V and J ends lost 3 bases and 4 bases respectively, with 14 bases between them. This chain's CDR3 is CASSSSPSWYEQYF. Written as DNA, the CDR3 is TGTGCCAGCAGCTCCTCCCCAAGTTGGTACGAGCAGTACTTC.

CDR3 in amino acids: CASSQEREGTSKYF. The CDR3 DNA reads TGCGCCAGCAGCCAAGAGAGGGAGGGGACTAGCAAATATTTT. V is TRBV4-1 and J is TRBJ2-3; 9 nucleotides match TRBD2. The CDR3 runs 14 residues. V shed 0 bases, J shed 15 bases, and the junction held 10 bases outside the gene matches. Germline CDR1 reads MGHRA; CDR2 reads YSYEKL.

The CDR3 sequence: CASSLGDQGAQYF. CDR3 in DNA: TGTGCCAGCAGCCTTGGGGACCAAGGGGCCCAGTACTTC. The rearrangement links TRBV11-3 to TRBJ2-5; D might be TRBD1 or TRBD2, each matching 5 bases. There are 13 residues in the CDR3. Trimming stripped 5 bases from V and 9 bases from J, with 16 bases between. Germline V gene data show CDR1 as SGHNT and CDR2 as YENEEA.

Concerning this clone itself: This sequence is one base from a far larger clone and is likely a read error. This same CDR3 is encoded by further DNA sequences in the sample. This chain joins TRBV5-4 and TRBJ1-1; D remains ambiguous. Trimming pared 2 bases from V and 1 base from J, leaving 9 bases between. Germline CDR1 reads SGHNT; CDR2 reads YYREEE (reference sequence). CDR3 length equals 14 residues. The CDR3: CASSFELGNTEAFF. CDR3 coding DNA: TGTGCCAGCAGCTTCGAGCTGGGGAACACTGAAGCTTTCTTT. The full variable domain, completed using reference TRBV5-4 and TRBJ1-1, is ETGVTQSPTHLIKTRGQQVTLRCSSQSGHNTVSWYQQALGQGPQFIFQYYREEENGRGNFPPRFSGLQFPNYSSELNVNALELDDSALYLCASSFELGNTEAFFGQGTRLTVV.

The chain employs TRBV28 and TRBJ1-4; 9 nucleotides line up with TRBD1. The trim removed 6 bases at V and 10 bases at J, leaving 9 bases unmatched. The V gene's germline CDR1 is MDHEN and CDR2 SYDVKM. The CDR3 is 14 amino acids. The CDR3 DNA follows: TGTGCCAGCAGCACCGGGACAGGGCTGGGAAAACTGTTTTTT. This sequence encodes CASSTGTGLGKLFF.

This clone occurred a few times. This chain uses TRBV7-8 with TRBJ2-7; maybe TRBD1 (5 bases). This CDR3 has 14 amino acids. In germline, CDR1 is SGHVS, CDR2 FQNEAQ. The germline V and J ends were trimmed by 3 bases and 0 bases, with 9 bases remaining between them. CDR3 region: CASSFLQDSYEQYF. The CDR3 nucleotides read TGTGCCAGCAGCTTCTTACAGGACTCCTACGAGCAGTACTTC.

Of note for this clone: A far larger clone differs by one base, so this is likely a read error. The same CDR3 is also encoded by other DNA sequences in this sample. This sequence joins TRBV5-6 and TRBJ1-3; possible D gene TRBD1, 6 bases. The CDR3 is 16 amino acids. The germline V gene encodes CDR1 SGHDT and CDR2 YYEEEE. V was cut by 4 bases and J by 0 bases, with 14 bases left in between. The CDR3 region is CASSEGQPLSGNTIYF. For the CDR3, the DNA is TGTGCCAGCAGCGAGGGACAACCTCTCTCTGGAAACACCATATATTTT.

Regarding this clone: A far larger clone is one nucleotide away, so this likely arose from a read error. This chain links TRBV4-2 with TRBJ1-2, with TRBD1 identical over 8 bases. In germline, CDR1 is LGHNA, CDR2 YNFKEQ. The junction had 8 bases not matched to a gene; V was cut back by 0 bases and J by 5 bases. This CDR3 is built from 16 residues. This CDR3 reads CASSQDFEDRDYGYTF. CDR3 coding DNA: TGTGCCAGCAGCCAAGACTTTGAGGACAGGGATTATGGCTACACCTTC.

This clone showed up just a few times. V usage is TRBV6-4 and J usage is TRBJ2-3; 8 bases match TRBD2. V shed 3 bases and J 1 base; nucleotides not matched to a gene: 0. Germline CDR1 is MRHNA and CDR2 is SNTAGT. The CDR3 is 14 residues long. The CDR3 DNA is TGTGCCAGCAGTGAGCGGGAGGGCACAGATACGCAGTATTTT. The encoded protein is CASSEREGTDTQYF.

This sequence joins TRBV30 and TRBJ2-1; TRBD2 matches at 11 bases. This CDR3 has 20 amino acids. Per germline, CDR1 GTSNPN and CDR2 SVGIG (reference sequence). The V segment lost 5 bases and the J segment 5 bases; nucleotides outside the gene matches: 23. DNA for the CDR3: TGTGCCTGGGGCGCCTTACGGGAACTAGCGGGAGCAGCGGCGAACAATGAGCAGTTCTTC. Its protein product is CAWGALRELAGAAANNEQFF.

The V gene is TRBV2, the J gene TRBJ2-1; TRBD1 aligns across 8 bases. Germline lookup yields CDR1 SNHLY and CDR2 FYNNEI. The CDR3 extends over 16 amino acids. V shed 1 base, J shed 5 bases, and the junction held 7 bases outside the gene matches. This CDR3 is CASSEGVGQGDNEQFF. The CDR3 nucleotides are TGTGCCAGCAGTGAAGGGGTAGGACAGGGAGACAATGAGCAGTTCTTC.

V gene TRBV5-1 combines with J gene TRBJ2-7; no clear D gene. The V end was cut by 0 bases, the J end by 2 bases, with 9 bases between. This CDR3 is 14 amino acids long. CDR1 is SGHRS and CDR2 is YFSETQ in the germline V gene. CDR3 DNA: TGCGCCAGCAGCTTGGCTCCAGGACCCTACGAGCAGTACTTC. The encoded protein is CASSLAPGPYEQYF. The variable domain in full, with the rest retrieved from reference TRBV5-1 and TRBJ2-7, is KAGVTQTPRYLIKTRGQQVTLSCSPISGHRSVSWYQQTPGQGLQFLFEYFSETQRNKGNFPGRFSGRQFSNSRSEMNVSTLELGDSALYLCASSLAPGPYEQYFGPGTRLTVT.

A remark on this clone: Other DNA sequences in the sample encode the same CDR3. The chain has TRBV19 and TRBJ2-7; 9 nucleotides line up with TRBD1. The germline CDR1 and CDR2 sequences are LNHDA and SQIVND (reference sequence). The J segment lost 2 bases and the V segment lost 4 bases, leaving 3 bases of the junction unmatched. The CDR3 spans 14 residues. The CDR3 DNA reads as TGTGCCAGTAGTAGGGGACAGGGAACCTACGAGCAGTACTTC. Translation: CASSRGQGTYEQYF.

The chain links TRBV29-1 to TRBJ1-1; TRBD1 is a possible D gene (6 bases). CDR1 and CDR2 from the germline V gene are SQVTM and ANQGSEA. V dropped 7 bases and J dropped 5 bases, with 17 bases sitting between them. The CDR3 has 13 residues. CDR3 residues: CSATQGGGTEAFF. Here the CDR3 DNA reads TGCAGCGCGACACAGGGTGGGGGGACTGAAGCTTTCTTT.

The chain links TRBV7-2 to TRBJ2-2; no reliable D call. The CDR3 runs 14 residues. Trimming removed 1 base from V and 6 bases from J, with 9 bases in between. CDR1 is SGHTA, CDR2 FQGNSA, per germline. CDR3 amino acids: CASSLDLGPGELFF. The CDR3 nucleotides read TGTGCCAGCAGCTTAGATTTAGGTCCCGGGGAGCTGTTTTTT.

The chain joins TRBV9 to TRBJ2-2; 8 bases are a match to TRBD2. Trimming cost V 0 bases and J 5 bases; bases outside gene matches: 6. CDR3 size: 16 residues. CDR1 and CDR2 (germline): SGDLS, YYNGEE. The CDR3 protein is CASSVEAGVGTGELFF. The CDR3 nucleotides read TGTGCCAGCAGCGTAGAAGCGGGAGTAGGAACCGGGGAGCTGTTTTTT.

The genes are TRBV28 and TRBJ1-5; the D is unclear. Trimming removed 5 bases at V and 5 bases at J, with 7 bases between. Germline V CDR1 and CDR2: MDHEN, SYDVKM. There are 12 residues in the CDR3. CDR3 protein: CASSQPDQPQHF. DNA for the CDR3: TGTGCCAGCAGTCAACCTGATCAGCCCCAGCATTTT. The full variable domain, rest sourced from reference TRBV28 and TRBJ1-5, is DVKVTQSSRYLVKRTGEKVFLECVQDMDHENMFWYRQDPGLGLRLIYFSYDVKMKEKGDIPEGYSVSREKKERFSLILESASTNQTSMYLCASSQPDQPQHFGDGTRLSIL.

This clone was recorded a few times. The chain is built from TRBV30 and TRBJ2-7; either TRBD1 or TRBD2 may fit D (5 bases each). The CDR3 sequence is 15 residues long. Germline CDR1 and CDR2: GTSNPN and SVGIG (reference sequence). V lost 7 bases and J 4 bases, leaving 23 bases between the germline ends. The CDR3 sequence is CAFSDPGPMGYEQYF. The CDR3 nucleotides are TGTGCCTTCTCTGATCCGGGACCCATGGGGTACGAGCAGTACTTC.

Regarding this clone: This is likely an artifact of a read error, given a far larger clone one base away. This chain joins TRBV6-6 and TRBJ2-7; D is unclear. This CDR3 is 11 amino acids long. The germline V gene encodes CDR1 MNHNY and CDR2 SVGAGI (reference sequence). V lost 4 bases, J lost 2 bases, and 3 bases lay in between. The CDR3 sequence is CASSFTYEQYF. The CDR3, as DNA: TGTGCCAGCAGTTTTACCTACGAGCAGTACTTC.

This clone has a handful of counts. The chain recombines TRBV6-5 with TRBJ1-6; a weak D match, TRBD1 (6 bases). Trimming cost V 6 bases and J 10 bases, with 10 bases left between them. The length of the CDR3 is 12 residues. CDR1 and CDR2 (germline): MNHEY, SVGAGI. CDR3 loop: CASRRGDSPLHF. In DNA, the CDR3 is TGTGCCAGCAGGAGGGGGGACTCACCCCTCCACTTT.

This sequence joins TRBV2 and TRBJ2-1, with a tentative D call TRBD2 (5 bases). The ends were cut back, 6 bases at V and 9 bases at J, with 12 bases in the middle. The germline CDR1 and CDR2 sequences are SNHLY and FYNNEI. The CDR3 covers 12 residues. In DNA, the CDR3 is TGTGCCAGCAGACTAGAATTTGGTGAGCAGTTCTTC. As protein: CASRLEFGEQFF.

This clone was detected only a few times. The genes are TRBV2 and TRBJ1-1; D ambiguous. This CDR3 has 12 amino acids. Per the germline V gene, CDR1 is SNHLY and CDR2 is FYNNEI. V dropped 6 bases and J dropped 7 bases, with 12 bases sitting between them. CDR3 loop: CASRHRDIEAFF. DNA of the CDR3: TGTGCCAGCAGACACAGAGATATTGAAGCTTTCTTT.

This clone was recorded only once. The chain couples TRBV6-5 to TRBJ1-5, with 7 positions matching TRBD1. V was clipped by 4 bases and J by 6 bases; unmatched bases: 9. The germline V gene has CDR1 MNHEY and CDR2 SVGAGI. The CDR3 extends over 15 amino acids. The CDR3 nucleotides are TGTGCCAGCAGTTCAAGACAGGGCCGGAGTCAGCCCCAGCATTTT. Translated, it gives CASSSRQGRSQPQHF.

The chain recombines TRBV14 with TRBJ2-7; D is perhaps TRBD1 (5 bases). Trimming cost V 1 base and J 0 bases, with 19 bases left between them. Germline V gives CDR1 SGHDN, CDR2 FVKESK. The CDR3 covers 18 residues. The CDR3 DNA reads TGTGCCAGCAGCCAAGGGTCCGGGCTGAAGGACAACTCCTACGAGCAGTACTTC. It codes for CASSQGSGLKDNSYEQYF.